The 2 T cell receptor beta chains presented below share a single source sample, sequenced in a study of T-cell reconstitution after alpha-beta-depleted transplantation in children. During its preparation, the TCRbeta library received unique molecular identifiers. Each CDR3 protein gets one entry after TCRdb re-called the PCR reads with MiXCR. This sample yields roughly 300,000 distinct CDR3 sequences, of which roughly 11% are seen a single time; 23% belongs to the top ten. The source material was peripheral blood, sampled 180 days after TCRalphabeta/CD19-depleted stem cell transplant. These TCRs come from a male patient aged 2-10 years who had a stem cell transplant for chronic granulomatous disease, so the T cells may come from the graft donor.

Comment on this clonotype: This may be a read error: a much more frequent sequence differs by one nucleotide. This chain joins TRBV5-1 and TRBJ1-1; D is perhaps TRBD1 (6 bases). The germline V gene has CDR1 SGHRS and CDR2 YFSETQ. CDR3 length equals 17 residues. The ends were cut back, 4 bases at V and 3 bases at J, with 22 bases in the middle. In nucleotides, the CDR3 is TGCGCCAGCAGCCGGGGGGCAGGGGCGATAATGTACACTGAAGCTTTCTTT. Translating gives CASSRGAGAIMYTEAFF.

In its sample, this clonotype was seen many times. The chain carries TRBV27 and TRBJ2-5, with D possibly TRBD2 on 6 matching bases. This CDR3 is built from 15 residues. Germline V gene lookup returns CDR1 MNHEY and CDR2 SMNVEV (reference sequence). The V gene lost 7 bases and the J gene lost 4 bases, with 19 bases spanning the gap. This CDR3 is CASTRDPFGRETQYF. The CDR3 coding sequence is TGTGCCAGCACCCGGGACCCCTTCGGGAGAGAGACCCAGTACTTC.